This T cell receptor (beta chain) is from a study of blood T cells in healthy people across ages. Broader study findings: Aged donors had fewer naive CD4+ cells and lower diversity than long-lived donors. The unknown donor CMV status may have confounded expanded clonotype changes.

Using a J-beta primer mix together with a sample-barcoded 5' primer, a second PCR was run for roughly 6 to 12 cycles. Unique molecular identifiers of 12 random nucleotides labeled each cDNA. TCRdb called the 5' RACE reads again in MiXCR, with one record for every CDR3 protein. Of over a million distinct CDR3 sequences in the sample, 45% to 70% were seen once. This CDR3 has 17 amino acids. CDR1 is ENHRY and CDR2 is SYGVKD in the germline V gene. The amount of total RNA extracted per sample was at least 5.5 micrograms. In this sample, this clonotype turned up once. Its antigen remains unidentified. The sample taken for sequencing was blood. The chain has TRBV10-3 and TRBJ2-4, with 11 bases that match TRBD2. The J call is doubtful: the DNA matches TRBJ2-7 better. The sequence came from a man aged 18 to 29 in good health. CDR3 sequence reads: CAISGWETSGSFHEQYF. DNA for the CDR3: TGTGCCATCAGTGGGTGGGAAACTAGCGGGAGTTTCCACGAGCAGTACTTC.